The 25 T cell receptor beta chains presented below share a single source sample, sequenced in a study of T cell responses to AZD1222 COVID-19 vaccine. Measured with immunoSEQ multiplex PCR; TCRdb has only the in-frame clones, and not every one. The table records more than 80,000 clones, 85% to 95% of them present only once. Here the sequenced sample was peripheral blood, taken 28 days after the second AZD1222 dose. The receptors here all came from an adult who received the AZD1222 COVID-19 vaccine.

The V gene is TRBV9, the J gene TRBJ1-2; 11 nucleotides match TRBD1. The CDR3 runs to 14 residues. Germline V lookup: CDR1 SGDLS, CDR2 YYNGEE. Trimming cost V 4 bases and J 7 bases; bases outside gene matches: 6. The CDR3 DNA sequence: TGTGCCAGCAGCCCCATCGGGACAGGGGGTGGCTACACCTTC. The encoded protein is CASSPIGTGGGYTF.

The chain joins TRBV28 to TRBJ1-1; D gene uncertain. Trimming cost V 9 bases and J 0 bases, with 11 bases left between them. Germline CDR1 and CDR2: MDHEN and SYDVKM. The CDR3 runs 13 residues. CDR3: CASGFGLNTEAFF. The CDR3 region has the DNA TGTGCCAGTGGGTTTGGGTTGAACACTGAAGCTTTCTTT.

This clone has a handful of counts. This chain links TRBV11-2 with TRBJ2-7, with D unresolved. Germline V lookup: CDR1 SGHAT, CDR2 FQNNGV. The CDR3 has 15 amino acids. The V and J ends lost 1 base and 3 bases respectively, with 13 bases between them. Here the CDR3 DNA reads TGTGCCAGCAGCTTAGGCGATGGGGTCCTCTACGAGCAGTACTTC. Translated: CASSLGDGVLYEQYF. The whole variable domain, filled in from reference TRBV11-2 and TRBJ2-7, reads EAGVAQSPRYKIIEKRQSVAFWCNPISGHATLYWYQQILGQGPKLLIQFQNNGVVDDSQLPKDRFSAERLKGVDSTLKIQPAKLEDSAVYLCASSLGDGVLYEQYFGPGTRLTVT.

The CDR3 DNA follows: TGTGCCAGCAGCTCGCTAACAGGGGGCAATCAGCCCCAGCATTTT. This translates into CASSSLTGGNQPQHF. The chain links TRBV7-2 to TRBJ1-5; 7 bases fit TRBD1. The CDR3 sequence is 15 residues long. The germline CDR1 and CDR2 sequences are SGHTA and FQGNSA. V trimming: 4 bases; J trimming: 2 bases; junction bases outside the gene matches: 5.

The chain carries TRBV2 and TRBJ2-7; D ambiguous. The germline gives CDR1 SNHLY, CDR2 FYNNEI. CDR3 length equals 11 residues. Trimming took 8 bases from V and 2 from J, leaving 7 bases between them. The CDR3 is CASGVTYEQYF. CDR3 bases: TGTGCCAGCGGCGTTACCTACGAGCAGTACTTC.

The chain combines TRBV30 with TRBJ2-7; D is uncertain. Trimming shortened V by 5 bases and J by 2 bases, and 4 bases separated the two germline ends. Germline V gives CDR1 GTSNPN, CDR2 SVGIG (reference sequence). The CDR3 is 10 residues long. The DNA of the CDR3 is TGTGCCTGGGGTACCTACGAGCAGTACTTC. Amino acids: CAWGTYEQYF.

The chain links TRBV21-1 to TRBJ2-1. TRBV21-1 represents a pseudogene. There are 20 residues in the CDR3. CDR3 bases: TGTGCCAGCAGCAAAGGAGGACAGGGTAATGGCGGGAGGCTCTACAATGAGCAGTTCTTC. It codes for CASSKGGQGNGGRLYNEQFF.

This clone was seen a handful of times. The chain employs TRBV6-2 or TRBV6-3 and TRBJ2-6, with D possibly TRBD1 on 5 matching bases. The germline V and J ends were trimmed by 2 bases and 0 bases, with 5 bases remaining between them. Germline V CDR1 and CDR2: MNHEY, SVGEGT. CDR3 size: 15 residues. CDR3 DNA sequence: TGTGCCAGCAGTTACGACAGCTCTGGGGCCAACGTCCTGACTTTC. Its protein product is CASSYDSSGANVLTF.

The chain combines TRBV5-1 with TRBJ2-1; 9 bases fit TRBD1. J lost 8 bases, V lost 4 bases, and 25 bases had no gene match. The CDR3 loop spans 20 amino acids. Germline V gene sequence: CDR1 SGHRS, CDR2 YFSETQ. The CDR3 region has the DNA TGCGCCAGCAGCCGGGGCACGGGACAGGGCAACTTAATCCGAAGGGATGAGCAGTTCTTC. Its translation: CASSRGTGQGNLIRRDEQFF.

This clone was observed once. The chain is built from TRBV7-8 and TRBJ2-5, with TRBD1 matching over 7 bases. The V gene's germline CDR1 is SGHVS and CDR2 FQNEAQ. The V gene end was trimmed by 5 bases and the J gene end by 3 bases; junction bases not matched to a gene: 9. The CDR3 has 15 residues. The CDR3 DNA is TGTGCCAGCAGCCTAGAAGGGACAGCTGAAGAGACCCAGTACTTC. Translation: CASSLEGTAEETQYF. Combining the CDR3 with reference TRBV7-8 and TRBJ2-5 gives the whole variable domain GAGVSQSPRYKVAKRGQDVALRCDPISGHVSLFWYQQALGQGPEFLTYFQNEAQLDKSGLPSDRFFAERPEGSVSTLKIQRTQQEDSAVYLCASSLEGTAEETQYFGPGTRLLVL.

In its sample, this clone was seen once. This rearrangement joins TRBV5-1 to TRBJ2-7; D remains unclear. The V end was cut by 0 bases, the J end by 0 bases, with 7 bases between. Germline V gene lookup returns CDR1 SGHRS and CDR2 YFSETQ. The CDR3 runs 14 residues. CDR3 protein: CASSLAAHSYEQYF. The DNA for the CDR3 is TGCGCCAGCAGCTTGGCGGCTCACTCCTACGAGCAGTACTTC. Combining the CDR3 with reference TRBV5-1 and TRBJ2-7 gives the whole variable domain KAGVTQTPRYLIKTRGQQVTLSCSPISGHRSVSWYQQTPGQGLQFLFEYFSETQRNKGNFPGRFSGRQFSNSRSEMNVSTLELGDSALYLCASSLAAHSYEQYFGPGTRLTVT.

This chain joins TRBV15 and TRBJ2-3; 8 positions agree with TRBD1. Germline V gene lookup returns CDR1 LNHNV and CDR2 YYDKDF (reference sequence). CDR3 length: 15 amino acids. V shed 2 bases, J shed 6 bases, and the junction held 7 bases outside the gene matches. As DNA, the CDR3 is TGTGCCACCAGCAGACCGACAGGGGATCCGGATACGCAGTATTTT. Translation: CATSRPTGDPDTQYF.

This rearrangement joins TRBV15 to TRBJ1-3; maybe TRBD1 (5 bases). CDR3 length: 14 amino acids. Germline CDR1 reads LNHNV; CDR2 reads YYDKDF (reference sequence). V lost 4 bases and J 0 bases, leaving 7 bases between the germline ends. CDR3 sequence reads: CATSKRGSGNTIYF. For the CDR3, the DNA is TGTGCCACCAGCAAGAGGGGCTCTGGAAACACCATATATTTT. The whole variable domain, filled in from reference TRBV15 and TRBJ1-3, reads DAMVIQNPRYQVTQFGKPVTLSCSQTLNHNVMYWYQQKSSQAPKLLFHYYDKDFNNEADTPDNFQSRRPNTSFCFLDIRSPGLGDTAMYLCATSKRGSGNTIYFGEGSWLTVV.

The chain combines TRBV30 with TRBJ2-7; a possible D gene is TRBD1 (6 bases). This CDR3 has 12 residues. Germline CDR1 and CDR2: GTSNPN and SVGIG (reference sequence). Trimming pared 1 base from V and 8 bases from J, leaving 12 bases between. The CDR3 nucleotides are TGTGCCTGGAGTGCGGGACAAACCAAGCAGTACTTC. Protein product: CAWSAGQTKQYF.

This chain links TRBV27 with TRBJ2-1, with D maybe TRBD1 (7 bases). Germline CDR1 reads MNHEY; CDR2 reads SMNVEV (reference sequence). The CDR3 totals 12 residues. Trimming took 7 bases from V and 14 from J, leaving 18 bases between them. The chain's CDR3 is CASTRAGGQEFF. In nucleotides, the CDR3 is TGTGCCAGCACCAGGGCAGGGGGGCAGGAGTTCTTC.

The chain uses TRBV18 and TRBJ2-7, with 8 bases matching TRBD2. Trimming removed 5 bases from V and 2 bases from J; junction bases left unmatched: 5. Germline V lookup: CDR1 KGHSH, CDR2 LQKENI. The CDR3 has 14 residues. For the CDR3, the DNA is TGTGCCAGCTCAATAACTAGCGGCCCCTACGAGCAGTACTTC. Translated, it gives CASSITSGPYEQYF. The whole variable domain, remainder taken from reference TRBV18 and TRBJ2-7, is NAGVMQNPRHLVRRRGQEARLRCSPMKGHSHVYWYRQLPEEGLKFMVYLQKENIIDESGMPKERFSAEFPKEGPSILRIQQVVRGDSAAYFCASSITSGPYEQYFGPGTRLTVT.

The chain recombines TRBV6-6 with TRBJ1-4; no firm D call. CDR3 length: 14 residues. CDR1 is MNHNY and CDR2 is SVGAGI in the germline V gene (reference sequence). Trimming stripped 6 bases from V and 0 bases from J, with 8 bases between. The CDR3 bases are TGTGCCAGCAGCGCGCAAGCAACTAATGAAAAACTGTTTTTT. This gives the protein CASSAQATNEKLFF.

The CDR3 nucleotides read TGTGCCAGCAGCCGGACGGGAGGAGATGGCTACACCTTC. Amino acids: CASSRTGGDGYTF. The chain links TRBV9 to TRBJ1-2; D call uncertain. Trimming took off 4 bases at V and 6 bases at J, with 13 bases between the two ends. Germline V gene data show CDR1 as SGDLS and CDR2 as YYNGEE. CDR3 length: 13 residues. The full variable domain, in which reference TRBV9 and TRBJ1-2 provide the parts outside the CDR3, is DSGVTQTPKHLITATGQRVTLRCSPRSGDLSVYWYQQSLDQGLQFLIQYYNGEERAKGNILERFSAQQFPDLHSELNLSSLELGDSALYFCASSRTGGDGYTFGSGTRLTVV.

The chain carries TRBV9 and TRBJ2-3, with TRBD1 as a possible D gene (7 bases). V lost 4 bases to trimming and J lost 0 bases, with 12 bases between them. This CDR3 is 15 amino acids long. Germline CDR1 and CDR2: SGDLS and YYNGEE. CDR3 in amino acids: CASSTQGGSTDTQYF. CDR3 bases: TGTGCCAGCAGCACCCAGGGGGGAAGCACAGATACGCAGTATTTT.

This chain joins TRBV29-1 and TRBJ1-1; the D is unclear. Trimming left V 4 bases short and J 3 bases short, with 15 bases between. This CDR3 has 14 residues. Germline lookup yields CDR1 SQVTM and CDR2 ANQGSEA. CDR3: CSVVTAAGYTEAFF. The CDR3 DNA follows: TGCAGCGTTGTGACGGCTGCAGGATACACTGAAGCTTTCTTT.

The chain uses TRBV4-3 and TRBJ1-2, with 7 bases that match TRBD1. From germline, CDR1 is LGHNA and CDR2 YSLEER. V was clipped by 1 base and J by 4 bases; unmatched bases: 12. This CDR3 contains 17 residues. CDR3 protein: CASSQATQGGLGYGYTF. DNA for the CDR3: TGCGCCAGCAGCCAAGCTACCCAGGGGGGTCTCGGCTATGGCTACACCTTC.

J is TRBJ2-5 and V is TRBV7-9; possible D gene TRBD1, 6 bases. The CDR3 contains 15 residues. Germline V gene sequence: CDR1 SEHNR, CDR2 FQNEAQ (reference sequence). V was clipped by 1 base and J by 7 bases, with 16 bases between them. CDR3 nucleotides: TGTGCCAGCAGCTTAGACAGGGACCCCATGCGGACCCAGTACTTC. It is translated as CASSLDRDPMRTQYF. Drawing the rest from reference TRBV7-9 and TRBJ2-5, the complete variable domain is DTGVSQNPRHKITKRGQNVTFRCDPISEHNRLYWYRQTLGQGPEFLTYFQNEAQLEKSRLLSDRFSAERPKGSFSTLEIQRTEQGDSAMYLCASSLDRDPMRTQYFGPGTRLLVL.

CDR3 sequence reads: CSVLSGTGILHEQYF. DNA for the CDR3: TGCAGCGTTCTCTCTGGGACAGGGATCCTCCACGAGCAGTACTTC. The rearrangement links TRBV29-1 to TRBJ2-7; 9 nucleotides match TRBD1. The germline gives CDR1 SQVTM, CDR2 ANQGSEA. The ends lost 5 bases at V and 5 bases at J; junction bases unmatched: 13. The CDR3 contains 15 residues.

This clone was recorded once. The rearrangement links TRBV7-6 to TRBJ1-3; no clear D. V was cut by 1 base and J by 1 base, with 11 bases left in between. This CDR3 region has 16 residues. Germline CDR1 SGHVS, CDR2 FNYEAQ. The CDR3 DNA sequence: TGTGCCAGCAGCTTAGGGGTTAGCGGGTCTGGAAACACCATATATTTT. Protein: CASSLGVSGSGNTIYF. The whole variable domain, filled in from reference TRBV7-6 and TRBJ1-3, reads GAGVSQSPRYKVTKRGQDVALRCDPISGHVSLYWYRQALGQGPEFLTYFNYEAQQDKSGLPNDRFSAERPEGSISTLTIQRTEQRDSAMYRCASSLGVSGSGNTIYFGEGSWLTVV.

The chain joins TRBV7-9 to TRBJ2-7; D unclear. Germline V lookup: CDR1 SEHNR, CDR2 FQNEAQ (reference sequence). V lost 7 bases and J lost 1, with 11 bases in between. The length of the CDR3 is 13 residues. For the CDR3, the DNA is TGTGCCAGCACCTTCGTGGGATCCTACGAGCAGTACTTC. It encodes CASTFVGSYEQYF.